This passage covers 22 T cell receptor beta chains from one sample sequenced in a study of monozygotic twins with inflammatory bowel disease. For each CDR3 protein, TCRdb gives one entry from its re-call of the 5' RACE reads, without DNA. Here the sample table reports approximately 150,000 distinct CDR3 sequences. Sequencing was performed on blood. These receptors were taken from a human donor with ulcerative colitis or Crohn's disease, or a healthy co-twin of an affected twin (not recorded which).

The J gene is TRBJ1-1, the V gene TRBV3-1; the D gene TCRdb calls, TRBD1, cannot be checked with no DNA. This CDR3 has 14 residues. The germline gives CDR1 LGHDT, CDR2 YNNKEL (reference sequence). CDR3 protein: CASSQDQGPTEAFF. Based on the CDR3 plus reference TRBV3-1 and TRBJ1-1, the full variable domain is DTAVSQTPKYLVTQMGNDKSIKCEQNLGHDTMYWYKQDSKKFLKIMFSYNNKELIINETVPNRFSPKSPDKAHLNLHINSLELGDSAVYFCASSQDQGPTEAFFGQGTRLTVV.

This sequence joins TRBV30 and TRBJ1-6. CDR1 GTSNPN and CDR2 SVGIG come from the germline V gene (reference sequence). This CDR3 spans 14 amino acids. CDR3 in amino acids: CAWERSSYNSPLHF. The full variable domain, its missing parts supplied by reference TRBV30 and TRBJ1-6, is SQTIHQWPATLVQPVGSPLSLECTVEGTSNPNLYWYRQAAGRGLQLLFYSVGIGQISSEVPQNLSASRPQDRQFILSSKKLLLSDSGFYLCAWERSSYNSPLHFGNGTRLTVT.

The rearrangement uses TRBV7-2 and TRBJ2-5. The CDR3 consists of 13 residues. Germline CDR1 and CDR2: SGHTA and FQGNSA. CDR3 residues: CASSQSPQETQYF.

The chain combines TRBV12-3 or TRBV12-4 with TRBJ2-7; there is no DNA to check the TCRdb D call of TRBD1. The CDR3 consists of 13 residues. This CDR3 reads CASRFQGNYEQYF.

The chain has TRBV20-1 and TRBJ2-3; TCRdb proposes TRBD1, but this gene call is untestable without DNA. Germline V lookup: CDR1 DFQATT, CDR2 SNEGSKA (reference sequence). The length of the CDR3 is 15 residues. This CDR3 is CSASGGGPFTDTQYF.

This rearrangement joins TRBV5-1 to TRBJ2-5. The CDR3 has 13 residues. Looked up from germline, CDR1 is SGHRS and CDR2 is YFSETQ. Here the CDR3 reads CASSLRSGETQYF.

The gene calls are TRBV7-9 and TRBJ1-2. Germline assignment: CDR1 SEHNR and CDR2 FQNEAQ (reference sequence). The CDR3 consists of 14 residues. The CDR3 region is CASSLGGLSYGYTF.

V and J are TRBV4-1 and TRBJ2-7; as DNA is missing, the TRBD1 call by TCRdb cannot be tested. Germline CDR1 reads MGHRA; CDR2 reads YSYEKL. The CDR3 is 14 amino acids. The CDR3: CASSQAPGSYEQYF.

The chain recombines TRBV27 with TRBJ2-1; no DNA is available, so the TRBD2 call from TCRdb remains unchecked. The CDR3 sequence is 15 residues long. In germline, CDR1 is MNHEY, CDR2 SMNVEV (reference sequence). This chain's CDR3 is CASSLAGEGYNEQFF.

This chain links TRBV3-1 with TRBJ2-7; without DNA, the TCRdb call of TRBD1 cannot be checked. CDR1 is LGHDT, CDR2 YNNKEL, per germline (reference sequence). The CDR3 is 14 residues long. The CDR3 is CASSQNRDTYEQYF.

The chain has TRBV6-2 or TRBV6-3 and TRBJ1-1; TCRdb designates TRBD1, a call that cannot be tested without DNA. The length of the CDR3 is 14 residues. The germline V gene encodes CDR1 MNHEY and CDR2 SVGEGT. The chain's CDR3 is CASSSRTGPYGAFF.

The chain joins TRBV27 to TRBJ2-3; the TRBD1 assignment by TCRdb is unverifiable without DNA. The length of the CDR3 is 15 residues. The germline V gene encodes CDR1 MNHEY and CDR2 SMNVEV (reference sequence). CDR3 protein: CASSSPGHSTDTQYF.

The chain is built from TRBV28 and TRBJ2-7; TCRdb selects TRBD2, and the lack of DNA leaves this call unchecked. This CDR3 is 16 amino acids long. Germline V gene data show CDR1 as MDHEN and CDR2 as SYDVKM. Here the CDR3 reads CTSRRTGALSSYEQYF.

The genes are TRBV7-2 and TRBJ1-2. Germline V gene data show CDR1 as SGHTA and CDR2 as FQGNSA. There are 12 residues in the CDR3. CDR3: CASSLSSYGYTF.

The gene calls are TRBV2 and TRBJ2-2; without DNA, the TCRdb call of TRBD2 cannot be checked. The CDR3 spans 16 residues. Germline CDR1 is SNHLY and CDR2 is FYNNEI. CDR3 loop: CASRQLAGANTGELFF.

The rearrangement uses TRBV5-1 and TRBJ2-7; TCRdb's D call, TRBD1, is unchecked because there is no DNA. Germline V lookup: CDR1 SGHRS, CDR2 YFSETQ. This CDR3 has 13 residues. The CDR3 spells CASSYRASYEQYF.

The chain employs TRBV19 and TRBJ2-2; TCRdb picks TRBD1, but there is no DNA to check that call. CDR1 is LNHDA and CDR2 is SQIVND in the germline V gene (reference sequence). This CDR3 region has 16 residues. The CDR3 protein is CASSTGQGLPTGELFF.

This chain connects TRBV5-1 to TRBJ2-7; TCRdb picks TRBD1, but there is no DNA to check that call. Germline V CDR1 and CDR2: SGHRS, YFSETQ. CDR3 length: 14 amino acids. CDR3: CASSLGQGFGEQYF.

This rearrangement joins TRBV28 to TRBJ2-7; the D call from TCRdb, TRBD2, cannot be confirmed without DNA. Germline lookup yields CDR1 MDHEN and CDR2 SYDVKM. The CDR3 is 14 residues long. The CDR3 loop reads CASSLLLRSYEQYF.

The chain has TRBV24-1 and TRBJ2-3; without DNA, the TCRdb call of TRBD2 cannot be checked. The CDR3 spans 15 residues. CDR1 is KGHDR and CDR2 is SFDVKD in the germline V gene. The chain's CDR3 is CATQRAQTGADTQYF.

This CDR3 reads CASSLASTGTGDYEQYF. This sequence joins TRBV5-1 and TRBJ2-7; TCRdb names TRBD1, which stays unverified in the absence of DNA. Per germline, CDR1 SGHRS and CDR2 YFSETQ. The length of the CDR3 is 17 residues.

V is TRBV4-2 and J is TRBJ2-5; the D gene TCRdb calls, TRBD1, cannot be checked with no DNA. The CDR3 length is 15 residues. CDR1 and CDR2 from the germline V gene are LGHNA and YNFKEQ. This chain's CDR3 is CASNRGRGTHETQYF.